Following are 25 T cell receptor beta chains from one sample sequenced in a study of T cell changes during pregnancy in multiple sclerosis. Generated by immunoSEQ multiplex PCR, the TCRdb table keeps only in-frame clones and is missing some. The data show 35,000 to 45,000 clones, with roughly 88% seen just once and 4% to 6% held by the top ten. The sample here was peripheral blood, taken in the second trimester of pregnancy. The receptors derive from a female donor in good health, enrolled as a control in a pregnancy study.

The chain carries TRBV10-1 and TRBJ2-1; D is possibly TRBD2 (6 bases). Trimming pared 0 bases from V and 2 bases from J, leaving 14 bases between. The CDR3 has 17 amino acids. The germline gives CDR1 WNHNN, CDR2 SYGVQD (reference sequence). The CDR3 DNA reads TGCGCCAGCAGTGAGTCGACGAGCGGACTAACCTACAATGAGCAGTTCTTC. Amino acid sequence: CASSESTSGLTYNEQFF.

The rearrangement uses TRBV6-6 and TRBJ2-1; 8 nucleotides match TRBD1. The V segment lost 4 bases and the J segment 0 bases; nucleotides outside the gene matches: 5. The CDR3 has 16 amino acids. The germline V gene has CDR1 MNHNY and CDR2 SVGAGI (reference sequence). CDR3 sequence reads: CASSFRQGSSYNEQFF. CDR3 nucleotide sequence: TGTGCCAGCAGTTTCAGACAGGGGAGCTCCTACAATGAGCAGTTCTTC.

This rearrangement joins TRBV7-2 to TRBJ2-3, with 11 bases that match TRBD2. After removal of 5 bases from V and 5 bases from J, the junction contained 15 bases not matched to a gene. CDR1 and CDR2 (germline): SGHTA, FQGNSA. The CDR3 contains 18 residues. Written as DNA, the CDR3 is TGTGCCAGCAGCCGATGGGCGGTAGCGGGGGGGCCGGGAGATACGCAGTATTTT. This gives the protein CASSRWAVAGGPGDTQYF.

V usage is TRBV6-5 and J usage is TRBJ2-3; D might be TRBD2 (7 bases). The germline V gene encodes CDR1 MNHEY and CDR2 SVGAGI. Trimming removed 8 bases from V and 4 bases from J, with 13 bases in between. The length of the CDR3 is 13 residues. Here the CDR3 reads CASGRGYADTQYF. Here the CDR3 DNA reads TGTGCCAGCGGGAGGGGGTACGCAGATACGCAGTATTTT.

The V call is TRBV6-5, the J call TRBJ1-2; D is unresolved. Germline CDR1 reads MNHEY; CDR2 reads SVGAGI. The CDR3 length is 12 residues. Trimming removed 6 bases at V and 7 bases at J, with 12 bases between. CDR3 amino acids: CASSTVLGGYTF. CDR3 sequence (DNA): TGTGCCAGCAGCACAGTTCTCGGTGGCTACACCTTC.

This rearrangement joins TRBV10-2 to TRBJ2-1; perhaps TRBD2 as D (6 bases). V shed 4 bases and J shed 6 bases, with 10 bases lying between them. CDR3 length: 13 amino acids. Germline assignment: CDR1 WSHSY and CDR2 SAAADI. The CDR3 loop reads CASSGGTVNEQFF. CDR3 DNA: TGCGCCAGCAGTGGCGGGACTGTCAATGAGCAGTTCTTC.

V usage is TRBV27 and J usage is TRBJ1-2; 7 bases line up with TRBD1. This CDR3 spans 15 amino acids. CDR1 and CDR2 (germline): MNHEY, SMNVEV (reference sequence). The V gene end was trimmed by 4 bases and the J gene end by 4 bases; junction bases not matched to a gene: 9. The CDR3: CASSWGRQGLYGYTF. CDR3 in DNA: TGTGCCAGCAGTTGGGGGCGACAGGGACTCTATGGCTACACCTTC.

The chain combines TRBV6-5 with TRBJ1-1; 10 bases agree with TRBD1. Trimming removed 6 bases from V and 3 bases from J; junction bases left unmatched: 7. The CDR3 is made up of 15 amino acids. Germline CDR1 is MNHEY and CDR2 is SVGAGI. This chain's CDR3 is CASSNLGTGDTEAFF. The CDR3 region has the DNA TGTGCCAGCAGCAACCTCGGGACAGGGGACACTGAAGCTTTCTTT.

This clone occurred a few times. This chain links TRBV18 with TRBJ1-1; D is uncertain. This CDR3 spans 13 amino acids. Germline assignment: CDR1 KGHSH and CDR2 LQKENI. V was trimmed by 4 bases and J by 2 bases, leaving 8 bases between them. This CDR3 reads CASSLGGNTEAFF. The CDR3 DNA reads as TGTGCCAGCTCACTCGGCGGAAACACTGAAGCTTTCTTT. The variable domain in full, completed from reference TRBV18 and TRBJ1-1, reads NAGVMQNPRHLVRRRGQEARLRCSPMKGHSHVYWYRQLPEEGLKFMVYLQKENIIDESGMPKERFSAEFPKEGPSILRIQQVVRGDSAAYFCASSLGGNTEAFFGQGTRLTVV.

V is TRBV19 and J is TRBJ2-3; 16 bases agree with TRBD2. This CDR3 has 18 residues. Per the germline V gene, CDR1 is LNHDA and CDR2 is SQIVND (reference sequence). The V segment lost 4 bases and the J segment 1 base; nucleotides outside the gene matches: 5. The CDR3 sequence is CASSRGTSGRAGTDTQYF. DNA for the CDR3: TGTGCCAGTAGTAGAGGGACTAGCGGGAGGGCTGGCACAGATACGCAGTATTTT. The full variable domain, its missing parts supplied by reference TRBV19 and TRBJ2-3, is DGGITQSPKYLFRKEGQNVTLSCEQNLNHDAMYWYRQDPGQGLRLIYYSQIVNDFQKGDIAEGYSVSREKKESFPLTVTSAQKNPTAFYLCASSRGTSGRAGTDTQYFGPGTRLTVL.

The rearrangement uses TRBV18 and TRBJ1-1, with D perhaps matching TRBD1 (6 bases). Per the germline V gene, CDR1 is KGHSH and CDR2 is LQKENI. V dropped 3 bases and J dropped 3 bases, with 23 bases sitting between them. This CDR3 is 18 amino acids long. CDR3 sequence (DNA): TGTGCCAGCTCACCTCAAATACGTGGGGGGGGCGCGGACACTGAAGCTTTCTTT. It codes for CASSPQIRGGGADTEAFF.

The rearrangement links TRBV15 to TRBJ2-7; no firm D call. Deletions cut 6 bases from V and 3 bases from J, with 9 bases between. The CDR3 spans 12 residues. Germline CDR1 is LNHNV and CDR2 is YYDKDF (reference sequence). CDR3 in DNA: TGTGCCACCAGTTACAGTCACTACGAGCAGTACTTC. Amino acid sequence: CATSYSHYEQYF.

The V and J genes are TRBV7-2 and TRBJ1-2, with TRBD1 matching 9 bases. Trimming at V came to 4 bases and at J to 4 bases, leaving 7 bases not matched to a gene. The CDR3 totals 15 residues. The V gene's germline CDR1 is SGHTA and CDR2 FQGNSA. The CDR3 DNA reads as TGTGCCAGCAGCTCGGGACAGGGATGGATCTATGGCTACACCTTC. This encodes CASSSGQGWIYGYTF.

The chain is built from TRBV6-5 and TRBJ1-1; no definite D call. The CDR3 length is 15 residues. V was pared by 0 bases and J by 10 bases, with 18 bases between. CDR1 is MNHEY and CDR2 is SVGAGI in the germline V gene. CDR3 protein: CASSYSEAASTGAFF. The CDR3 nucleotides are TGTGCCAGCAGTTACTCGGAGGCCGCCAGCACGGGAGCTTTCTTT.

This clone was recorded a few times. The rearrangement links TRBV2 to TRBJ1-1; D gene unclear. CDR1 and CDR2 (germline): SNHLY, FYNNEI. V was cut by 11 bases and J by 0 bases, with 10 bases left in between. The CDR3 runs 12 residues. Here the CDR3 reads CACREMNTEAFF. Here the CDR3 DNA reads TGTGCCTGTCGGGAGATGAACACTGAAGCTTTCTTT.

J is TRBJ2-5 and V is TRBV5-6; TRBD2 matches at 8 bases. This CDR3 is built from 14 residues. Germline V gives CDR1 SGHDT, CDR2 YYEEEE. Trimming at V came to 3 bases and at J to 2 bases, leaving 3 bases not matched to a gene. As DNA, the CDR3 is TGTGCCAGCAGCTATACTAGCGGACAAGAGACCCAGTACTTC. Residues: CASSYTSGQETQYF.

V and J are TRBV27 and TRBJ2-1, with 8 positions matching TRBD2. J lost 2 bases, V lost 2 bases, and 2 bases had no gene match. Germline V gene data show CDR1 as MNHEY and CDR2 as SMNVEV (reference sequence). The CDR3 is 15 residues long. The CDR3 here is CASSLVGLAYNEQFF. The CDR3 DNA reads as TGTGCCAGCAGTTTAGTGGGACTAGCCTACAATGAGCAGTTCTTC.

The rearrangement uses TRBV5-1 and TRBJ1-2, with unresolved D. Germline V CDR1 and CDR2: SGHRS, YFSETQ. V was clipped by 1 base and J by 5 bases, with 15 bases between them. The CDR3 runs 15 residues. CDR3 DNA: TGCGCCAGCAGCTTGAGTGGCGGGGAGGTGTATGGCTACACCTTC. It specifies CASSLSGGEVYGYTF.

This chain links TRBV5-4 with TRBJ1-4; no definite D call. Between the trimmed V and J ends, which lost 3 bases and 8 bases, there was a span of 11 bases. The CDR3 covers 13 residues. CDR1 is SGHNT and CDR2 is YYREEE in the germline V gene (reference sequence). CDR3 amino acids: CASSSQGLEKLFF. The CDR3 DNA reads TGTGCCAGCAGCTCTCAAGGACTGGAAAAACTGTTTTTT.

The rearrangement uses TRBV19 and TRBJ1-1; 10 bases align to TRBD1. This CDR3 is built from 15 residues. The V gene's germline CDR1 is LNHDA and CDR2 SQIVND (reference sequence). After removal of 5 bases from V and 5 bases from J, the junction contained 8 bases not matched to a gene. DNA for the CDR3: TGTGCCAGTAGTTCGTGGACAGGGGGAGGGACTGAAGCTTTCTTT. Its translation is CASSSWTGGGTEAFF.

The chain carries TRBV7-2 and TRBJ1-1; weak D call: TRBD1 (6 bases). V was pared by 3 bases and J by 1 base, with 6 bases between. The germline V gene has CDR1 SGHTA and CDR2 FQGNSA. The CDR3 runs to 13 residues. The CDR3 DNA follows: TGTGCCAGCAGCTTGACAGGGAACACTGAAGCTTTCTTT. Its translation: CASSLTGNTEAFF.

The chain combines TRBV5-5 with TRBJ2-1; D perhaps matches TRBD1 (6 bases). Germline CDR1 SGHKS, CDR2 YYEKEE (reference sequence). This CDR3 contains 12 residues. V was shortened by 6 bases and J by 7 bases, with 11 bases between the two germline ends. CDR3 sequence (DNA): TGTGCCAGCAACGACAGGCGGAATGAGCAGTTCTTC. Its protein product is CASNDRRNEQFF.

This chain connects TRBV29-1 to TRBJ1-1; no clear D. The germline gives CDR1 SQVTM, CDR2 ANQGSEA. The ends were cut back, 7 bases at V and 4 bases at J, with 13 bases in the middle. The CDR3 sequence is 12 residues long. The CDR3 loop reads CSAVRQATEAFF. CDR3 sequence (DNA): TGCAGCGCCGTTCGGCAGGCCACTGAAGCTTTCTTT.

This clone showed up just once. The V call is TRBV5-4, the J call TRBJ1-6; D may be TRBD1 (5 bases). The CDR3 covers 15 residues. Germline loops: CDR1 SGHNT, CDR2 YYREEE (reference sequence). The V end lost 4 bases, the J end lost 7 bases, and 15 bases lay between the germline ends. CDR3 amino acids: CASSLRQGSNSPLHF. CDR3 in DNA: TGTGCCAGCAGCCTCCGGCAGGGTTCCAATTCACCCCTCCACTTT.

The chain joins TRBV14 to TRBJ1-2, with D uncertain. The ends were cut back, 0 bases at V and 6 bases at J, with 11 bases in the middle. This CDR3 region has 14 residues. CDR1 is SGHDN and CDR2 is FVKESK in the germline V gene. CDR3 protein: CASSQDLGVNGYTF. CDR3 DNA sequence: TGTGCCAGCAGCCAAGATCTGGGAGTGAATGGCTACACCTTC.